This T cell receptor (beta chain) was recorded in a study of beta chain features in type 1 diabetes. Study at large: Across every sample, 100 million to 130 million sorted cells were examined in total.

V lost 1 base and J 8 bases, leaving 6 bases between the germline ends. CDR1 is SNHLY and CDR2 is FYNNEI in the germline V gene. CDR3 length: 12 residues. It was one heparinised blood draw, averaging about 116 mL, that each donor gave. Reverse transcription of all isolated RNA meant that expressed TCRB transcripts were sequenced. Using immunoSEQ multiplex PCR, the repertoire was profiled, and TCRdb retains in-frame clones only, with some absent. This table has more than 130,000 clones, 6.5% to 8.5% appearing once. Sequencing input: central memory CD4+ T cells from blood. This receptor was identified in a woman aged 25 to 39 in good health. The genes are TRBV2 and TRBJ1-3; D is ambiguous. In DNA form, the CDR3 reads TGTGCCAGCAGTGAAGGGAGGGACACCATATATTTT. It is translated as CASSEGRDTIYF. The full variable domain, its missing parts supplied by reference TRBV2 and TRBJ1-3, is EPEVTQTPSHQVTQMGQEVILRCVPISNHLYFYWYRQILGQKVEFLVSFYNNEISEKSEIFDDQFSVERPDGSNFTLKIRSTKLEDSAMYFCASSEGRDTIYFGEGSWLTVV.